The rows below give T cell receptor beta chains drawn from one sample of a study of PD-L1 blockade in urothelial cancer. The method was immunoSEQ multiplex PCR; TCRdb's version includes in-frame clones alone and lacks a portion of them. The data contain 100,000 or so clones, approximately 90% of them singletons. Here the sequenced sample was PBMCs, taken around atezolizumab (anti-PD-L1) treatment. The receptors were sampled from a woman over 75 with urothelial cancer. Each CDR3 is given with its conserved first and last residue. Each record gives: D gene, J gene, V gene, clone size, CDR3 protein, CDR3 DNA. A D gene is named only where the DNA matches it firmly. The listing skips clone size in some rows; elsewhere it reads once, few, many or a size class.

>-|TRBJ1-5|TRBV11-3|few
CASSFGTWGHQPQHF
TGTGCCAGCAGCTTTGGGACATGGGGGCATCAGCCCCAGCATTTT
>TRBD1|TRBJ2-3|TRBV4-1|-
CASSQDPYDRGTDTQYF
TGCGCCAGCAGCCAAGATCCCTACGACAGGGGTACAGATACGCAGTATTTT
>TRBD2|TRBJ2-3|TRBV5-1|-
CASSLEGTSGQGGF
TGCGCCAGCAGCTTGGAAGGGACTAGCGGGCAGGGTGGTTTT
>-|TRBJ2-5|TRBV7-9|-
CANSSIPGVEETQYF
TGTGCCAACAGCTCAATCCCAGGGGTCGAAGAGACCCAGTACTTC
>TRBD2|TRBJ2-3|TRBV5-4|once
CASSLPGGVGQYF
TGTGCCAGCAGCTTACCGGGAGGAGTTGGGCAGTATTTT
>-|TRBJ2-1|TRBV27|-
CASTWASYNEQFF
TGTGCCAGCACATGGGCAAGCTACAATGAGCAGTTCTTC
>TRBD2|TRBJ2-5|TRBV7-9|-
CASSLRSGRETQYF
TGTGCCAGCAGCTTACGAAGCGGGAGGGAGACCCAGTACTTC
>-|TRBJ2-1|TRBV7-9|-
CASSSAPYNEQFF
TGTGCCAGCAGCTCCGCGCCCTACAATGAGCAGTTCTTC
>-|TRBJ2-1|TRBV28|-
CASSLVPQRSSYNEQFF
TGTGCCAGCAGTTTAGTCCCCCAGCGTAGCTCCTACAATGAGCAGTTCTTC
>TRBD2|TRBJ2-7|TRBV27|-
CASSRGLAGEMSYEQYF
TGTGCCAGCAGTCGTGGACTAGCGGGAGAGATGTCCTACGAGCAGTACTTC
>-|TRBJ1-4|TRBV4-1|-
CASSQEDAEKLFF
TGCGCCAGCAGCCAGGAGGATGCCGAAAAACTGTTTTTT
>-|TRBJ2-7|TRBV6-1|-
CASSELTRGSEQYF
TGTGCCAGCAGTGAACTTACTAGAGGCAGCGAGCAGTACTTC
>TRBD1|TRBJ2-7|TRBV25-1|once
CASKGTGLGSYEQYF
TGTGCCAGCAAGGGGACAGGGTTAGGGTCCTACGAGCAGTACTTC
>-|TRBJ2-7|TRBV7-8|-
CASSLAVLAYEQYF
TGTGCCAGCAGCTTAGCCGTTCTCGCCTACGAGCAGTACTTC
>TRBD1|TRBJ2-2|TRBV5-1|-
CASQGTGGTGELFF
TGCGCCAGCCAAGGGACAGGGGGCACTGGGGAGCTGTTTTTT
>TRBD2|TRBJ2-5|TRBV6-1|few
CASSEWREQTRETQYF
TGTGCCAGCAGTGAGTGGCGGGAGCAAACCAGGGAGACCCAGTACTTC
>-|TRBJ1-2|TRBV6-5|-
CASSVTANYGYTF
TGTGCCAGCAGCGTGACAGCTAACTATGGCTACACCTTC
>TRBD2|TRBJ2-1|TRBV5-6|-
CASSNRDYSYNEQFF
TGTGCCAGCAGCAACCGGGACTACAGCTACAATGAGCAGTTCTTC
>-|TRBJ1-3|TRBV6-5|-
CASREFSGNTIYF
TGTGCCAGCCGGGAGTTCTCTGGAAACACCATATATTTT
>TRBD2|TRBJ2-5|TRBV9|few
CASSYLGTSGPETQYF
TGTGCCAGCAGCTATCTCGGGACTAGCGGGCCAGAGACCCAGTACTTC
>TRBD1|TRBJ1-1|TRBV5-4|-
CASGTRQGLNTEAFF
TGTGCCAGCGGAACAAGACAGGGGCTGAACACTGAAGCTTTCTTT
>TRBD2|TRBJ2-7|TRBV5-4|few
CASSQRTSGNNEQYF
TGTGCCAGCAGCCAAAGGACTAGCGGGAACAACGAGCAGTACTTC
>TRBD2|TRBJ2-2|TRBV7-8|-
CASSHKIGGSWTGELFF
TGTGCCAGCAGCCACAAGATCGGCGGGAGTTGGACCGGGGAGCTGTTTTTT
>-|TRBJ1-5|TRBV6-5|-
CASSLGVYSNQPQHF
TGTGCCAGCAGTCTCGGGGTCTATAGCAATCAGCCCCAGCATTTT
>-|TRBJ1-1|TRBV10-3|-
CAISESRDMNTEAFF
TGTGCCATCAGTGAGTCCCGGGACATGAACACTGAAGCTTTCTTT
>-|TRBJ1-1|TRBV6-4|-
CASSRTANTEAFF
TGTGCCAGCAGCCGGACAGCGAACACTGAAGCTTTCTTT
>TRBD1|TRBJ2-3|TRBV5-4|-
CASSWGQGTTDTQYF
TGTGCCAGCAGCTGGGGACAGGGGACCACAGATACGCAGTATTTT
>-|TRBJ1-1|TRBV7-2|-
CASSTYAAPEAFF
TGTGCCAGCAGCACTTATGCGGCCCCTGAAGCTTTCTTT
>TRBD2|TRBJ2-2|TRBV5-1|-
CASTPGTMTNTGELFF
TGCGCCAGCACCCCCGGGACTATGACGAACACCGGGGAGCTGTTTTTT
>TRBD2|TRBJ2-7|TRBV5-6|once
CASGVAGVFEQYF
TGTGCCAGTGGGGTAGCGGGAGTCTTTGAGCAGTACTTC
>-|TRBJ1-5|TRBV30|-
CAWSAGGGGNQPQHF
TGTGCCTGGAGTGCCGGGGGGGGTGGCAATCAGCCCCAGCATTTT
>-|TRBJ1-3|TRBV5-1|-
CASSFGQGNTIYF
TGCGCCAGCAGCTTCGGACAGGGAAACACCATATATTTT
>-|TRBJ2-7|TRBV9|-
CASSAHQVSAYEQYF
TGTGCCAGCAGCGCACACCAGGTATCCGCCTACGAGCAGTACTTC
>TRBD2|TRBJ2-1|TRBV5-4|-
CASRMGGRALNNEQFF
TGTGCCAGTAGAATGGGCGGGAGGGCCCTCAACAATGAGCAGTTCTTC
>TRBD1|TRBJ2-7|TRBV7-6|-
CASSPGTGLTYEQYF
TGTGCCAGCAGCCCTGGGACAGGGCTCACCTACGAGCAGTACTTC
>-|TRBJ1-3|TRBV5-1|-
CASSLGQVLPFSGNTIYF
TGCGCCAGCAGCTTGGGACAGGTCTTGCCTTTCTCTGGAAACACCATATATTTT
>-|TRBJ1-2|TRBV28|-
CASSLLGGARLSGGYTF
TGTGCCAGCAGTTTATTGGGGGGGGCGCGACTTTCAGGTGGCTACACCTTC
>TRBD1|TRBJ1-3|TRBV2|-
CASSSGQGGGNTIYF
TGTGCCAGCAGCTCGGGACAGGGCGGCGGAAACACCATATATTTT
>TRBD2|TRBJ2-1|TRBV19|-
CASSRTSGSSYNEQFF
TGTGCCAGTAGTCGAACTAGCGGGAGCTCCTACAATGAGCAGTTCTTC
>TRBD1|TRBJ1-2|TRBV27|few
CASSLQGARGYTF
TGTGCCAGCAGTCTACAGGGGGCCCGTGGCTACACCTTC
>TRBD1|TRBJ2-7|TRBV28|-
CASRTGAYEQYF
TGTGCCAGCAGGACAGGGGCCTACGAGCAGTACTTC
>-|TRBJ2-6|TRBV19|-
CASSIRGGAGANVLTF
TGTGCCAGTAGTATTCGAGGGGGGGCTGGGGCCAACGTCCTGACTTTC
>TRBD2|TRBJ2-1|TRBV19|-
CASSIGVLAGSYNEQFF
TGTGCCAGTAGTATAGGGGTACTAGCGGGCTCCTACAATGAGCAGTTCTTC
>-|TRBJ1-5|TRBV7-2|-
CASAPVQGINQPQHF
TGTGCCAGCGCCCCTGTACAGGGTATCAATCAGCCCCAGCATTTT
>TRBD2|TRBJ2-7|TRBV9|-
CASSVEAGGTYEQYF
TGTGCCAGCAGCGTAGAAGCGGGGGGTACCTACGAGCAGTACTTC
>TRBD1|TRBJ1-1|TRBV19|-
CASSRDRGRKGEAFF
TGTGCCAGTAGCAGGGACAGGGGGCGTAAAGGTGAAGCTTTCTTT
>TRBD1|TRBJ2-7|TRBV28|-
CASTSGQGAFYEQYF
TGTGCCAGCACCTCAGGACAGGGAGCTTTCTACGAGCAGTACTTC
>TRBD1|TRBJ1-5|TRBV7-2|-
CASSTGGSSNQPQHF
TGTGCCAGCAGTACAGGGGGTTCTAGCAATCAGCCCCAGCATTTT
>-|TRBJ2-2|TRBV2|-
CASSEGRGTGELFF
TGTGCCAGCAGTGAAGGGCGGGGCACCGGGGAGCTGTTTTTT